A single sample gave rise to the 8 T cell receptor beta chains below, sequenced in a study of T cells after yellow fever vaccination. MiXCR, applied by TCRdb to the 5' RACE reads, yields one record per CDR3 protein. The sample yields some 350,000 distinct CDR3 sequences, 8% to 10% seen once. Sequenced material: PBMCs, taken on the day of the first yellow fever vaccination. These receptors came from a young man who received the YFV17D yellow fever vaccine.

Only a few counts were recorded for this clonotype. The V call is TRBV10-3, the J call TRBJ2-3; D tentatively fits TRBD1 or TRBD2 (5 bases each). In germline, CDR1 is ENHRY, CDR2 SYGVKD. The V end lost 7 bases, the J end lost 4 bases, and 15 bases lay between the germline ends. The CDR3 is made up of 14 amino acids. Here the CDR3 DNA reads TGTGCCATCACCGACCGGCAGGGAGCAGATACGCAGTATTTT. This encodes CAITDRQGADTQYF.

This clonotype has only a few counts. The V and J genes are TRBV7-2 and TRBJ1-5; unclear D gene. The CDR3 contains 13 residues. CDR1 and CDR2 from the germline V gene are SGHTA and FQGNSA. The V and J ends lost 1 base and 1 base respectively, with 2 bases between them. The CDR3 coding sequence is TGTGCCAGCAGCTTAGAAAGCAATCAGCCCCAGCATTTT. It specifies CASSLESNQPQHF. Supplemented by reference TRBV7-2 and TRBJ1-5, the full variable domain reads GAGVSQSPSNKVTEKGKDVELRCDPISGHTALYWYRQSLGQGLEFLIYFQGNSAPDKSGLPSDRFSAERTGGSVSTLTIQRTQQEDSAVYLCASSLESNQPQHFGDGTRLSIL.

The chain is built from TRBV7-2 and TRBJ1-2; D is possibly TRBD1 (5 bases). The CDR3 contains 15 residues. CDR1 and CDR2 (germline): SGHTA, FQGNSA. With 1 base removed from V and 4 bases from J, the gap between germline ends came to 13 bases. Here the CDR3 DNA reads TGTGCCAGCAGCTTAGGAAGGGGCGTGATCTATGGCTACACCTTC. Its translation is CASSLGRGVIYGYTF.

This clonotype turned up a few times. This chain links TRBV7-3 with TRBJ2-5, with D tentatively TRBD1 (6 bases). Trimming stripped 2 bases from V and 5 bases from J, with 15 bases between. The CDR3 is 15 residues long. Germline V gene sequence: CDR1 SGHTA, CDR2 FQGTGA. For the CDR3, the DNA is TGTGCCAGCAGCTTACAGGGGAGCCTCGGTGAGACCCAGTACTTC. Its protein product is CASSLQGSLGETQYF.

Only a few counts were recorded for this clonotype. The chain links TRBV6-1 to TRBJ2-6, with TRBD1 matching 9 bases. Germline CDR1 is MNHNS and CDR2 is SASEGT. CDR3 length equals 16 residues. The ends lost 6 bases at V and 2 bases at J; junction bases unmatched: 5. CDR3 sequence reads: CASRGTGRAGANVLTF. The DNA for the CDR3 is TGTGCCAGCAGGGGGACAGGGAGGGCTGGGGCCAACGTCCTGACTTTC.

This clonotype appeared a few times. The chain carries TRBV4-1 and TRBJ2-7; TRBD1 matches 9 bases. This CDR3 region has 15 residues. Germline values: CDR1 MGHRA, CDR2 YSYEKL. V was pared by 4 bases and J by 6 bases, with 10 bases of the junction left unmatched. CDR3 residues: CASSRIWDRASEQYV. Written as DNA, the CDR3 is TGCGCCAGCAGCCGAATCTGGGACAGGGCTAGCGAGCAGTACGTC.

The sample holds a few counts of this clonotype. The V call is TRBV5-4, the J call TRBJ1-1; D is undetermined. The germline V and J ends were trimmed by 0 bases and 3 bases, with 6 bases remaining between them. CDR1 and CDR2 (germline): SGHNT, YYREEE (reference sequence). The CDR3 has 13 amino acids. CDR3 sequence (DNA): TGTGCCAGCAGCTTGGTCAAAGACACTGAAGCTTTCTTT. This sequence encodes CASSLVKDTEAFF.

CDR3 loop: CASSHTGDNQPQHF. The CDR3 nucleotides are TGCGCCAGCAGCCACACAGGTGACAATCAGCCCCAGCATTTT. V usage is TRBV4-1 and J usage is TRBJ1-5; possible D gene TRBD1, 5 bases. This CDR3 spans 14 amino acids. Germline loops: CDR1 MGHRA, CDR2 YSYEKL. Trimming took 3 bases from V and 3 from J, leaving 9 bases between them.